This entry describes one T cell receptor (beta chain). Germline CDR1 SNHLY, CDR2 FYNNEI. V was trimmed by 6 bases and J by 0 bases, leaving 10 bases between them. CDR3 size: 14 residues. MiXCR, applied by TCRdb to the 5' RACE reads, yields one record per CDR3 protein. The sample lists 1.5 million to 2 million distinct CDR3 sequences, 25% to 35% occurring once. The entry originates in a study of identical twins. The specimen sequenced was cord blood. V gene TRBV2 combines with J gene TRBJ2-3, with D possibly TRBD1 on 5 matching bases. The sequence came from a newborn girl in good health. For the CDR3, the DNA is TGTGCCAGCAGGACCCGGACAAGCACAGATACGCAGTATTTT. Amino acids: CASRTRTSTDTQYF.